This T cell receptor beta chain is drawn from a study of post-analysis software for immune sequencing data. Study as a whole: Multiple sclerosis in the patients followed relapsing-remitting, secondary progressive and progressive-relapsing courses.

General study points: Same-batch samples co-clustered strongly by F measure. Compared with controls, patients showed significantly lower normalized Chao1 diversity. There were several TRBV segments more frequent in patients than controls, and TRBV5-6, TRBV5-1 and TRBV20-1 were among them.

A remark on this clonotype: Its target is unknown.

cDNA libraries of TCR beta carried unique molecular identifiers. The source material, about 0.95 to 11 million T cells, gave rise to 500,000 or so cDNA molecules. Via MiXCR, TCRdb re-called the PCR reads, giving one row per CDR3 protein. The sample comprises approximately 690,000 distinct CDR3 sequences, 59% of which are singletons, and about 11% rests with the top ten. The CDR3 contains 14 residues. Germline-derived CDR1 and CDR2 are SGHNT and YENEEA. The chain has TRBV11-3 and TRBJ2-4, with a weak D call TRBD1 (5 bases). The DNA end favors TRBJ2-5, so the J call may be wrong. Sequencing used blood. This sequence originates from a girl aged 2 to 9 with multiple sclerosis. The CDR3 DNA sequence: TGTGCCAGCAGCCACGGACAAGCCCAAGAGACCCAGTACTTC. Encoded protein: CASSHGQAQETQYF.